This T cell receptor beta chain was captured by sequencing in a study of blood T cell repertoires in COVID-19. From germline, CDR1 is SGHRS and CDR2 YFSETQ. The CDR3 has 16 residues. V was shortened by 4 bases and J by 6 bases, with 19 bases between the two germline ends. This clone was counted only a few times. The repertoire was sequenced with immunoSEQ multiplex PCR; TCRdb's copy has only in-frame clones and lacks some. The table lists fewer than 250,000 clones, approximately 90% of them singletons, with 4.5% to 5.5% in the top ten. The chain employs TRBV5-1 and TRBJ2-2; D is possibly TRBD2 (6 bases). Sequencing was carried out using peripheral blood. The sequence derives from a middle-aged woman with acute or convalescent COVID-19. CDR3 sequence (DNA): TGCGCCAGCAGCCAGGGACTGATAATAGACGCCGGGGAGCTGTTTTTT. Amino acid sequence: CASSQGLIIDAGELFF.